This TCR beta chain was sequenced during a study of technical replicates of blood from a handful of donors. Measured with immunoSEQ multiplex PCR; TCRdb has only the in-frame clones, and not every one. The top ten clones hold 0.2% to 0.25% of a sample with tens of thousands of clones, around 93% of them seen once. CDR3 length equals 13 residues. Trimming took off 4 bases at V and 1 base at J, with 9 bases between the two ends. The germline CDR1 and CDR2 sequences are GTSNPN and SVGIG (reference sequence). This receptor was identified in a human donor in good health. The genes are TRBV30 and TRBJ2-3; D remains unclear. Source material: T cells isolated from PBMCs. The CDR3 DNA reads as TGTGCCTGGACAGTTGGAGGCACAGATACGCAGTATTTT. Its translation is CAWTVGGTDTQYF.